What follows are 17 T cell receptor beta chains derived from one specimen sequenced in a study of beta chain features in type 1 diabetes. Isolated RNA was reverse transcribed in full, so expressed TCRB transcripts were sequenced. Produced via immunoSEQ multiplex PCR; TCRdb's table is partial and in-frame only. The sample carries 110,000 to 150,000 clones, 9% to 9.5% recorded once. Source material: central memory CD4+ T cells from blood. Receptors were obtained from a man aged 18 to 35 in good health.

The rearrangement joins TRBV7-9 to TRBJ1-2; no definite D call. This CDR3 is built from 13 residues. Germline CDR1 SEHNR, CDR2 FQNEAQ (reference sequence). Trimming left V 1 base short and J 4 bases short, with 7 bases between. This CDR3 is CASSLVPIYGYTF. For the CDR3, the DNA is TGTGCCAGCAGCTTAGTACCTATCTATGGCTACACCTTC. The full variable domain, rest sourced from reference TRBV7-9 and TRBJ1-2, is DTGVSQNPRHKITKRGQNVTFRCDPISEHNRLYWYRQTLGQGPEFLTYFQNEAQLEKSRLLSDRFSAERPKGSFSTLEIQRTEQGDSAMYLCASSLVPIYGYTFGSGTRLTVV.

The chain combines TRBV18 with TRBJ2-5; 7 nucleotides agree with TRBD1. Per germline, CDR1 KGHSH and CDR2 LQKENI. This CDR3 is 14 amino acids long. The trim removed 4 bases at V and 4 bases at J, leaving 6 bases unmatched. The CDR3 DNA reads as TGTGCCAGCTCACTCGGAGACAGGGTAGAGACCCAGTACTTC. Translating gives CASSLGDRVETQYF.

The chain uses TRBV9 and TRBJ2-3; 10 positions match TRBD2. After removal of 1 base from V and 2 bases from J, the junction contained 13 bases not matched to a gene. Germline V gene data show CDR1 as SGDLS and CDR2 as YYNGEE. This CDR3 is built from 19 residues. CDR3 region: CASSVTVLAGFHHTDTQYF. CDR3 nucleotides: TGTGCCAGCAGCGTAACGGTACTAGCGGGGTTCCATCACACAGATACGCAGTATTTT.

This clone was counted ten times or more. V and J are TRBV7-9 and TRBJ2-7; weak D call: TRBD1 (5 bases). V shed 8 bases and J shed 0 bases, with 11 bases lying between them. Germline V CDR1 and CDR2: SEHNR, FQNEAQ (reference sequence). The CDR3 totals 13 residues. The DNA of the CDR3 is TGTGCCAGCCGCAGGGCTAACTCCTACGAGCAGTACTTC. Translated: CASRRANSYEQYF. Variable domain in full (rest from reference TRBV7-9 and TRBJ2-7): DTGVSQNPRHKITKRGQNVTFRCDPISEHNRLYWYRQTLGQGPEFLTYFQNEAQLEKSRLLSDRFSAERPKGSFSTLEIQRTEQGDSAMYLCASRRANSYEQYFGPGTRLTVT.

The rearrangement joins TRBV5-1 to TRBJ1-4, with D maybe TRBD1 (6 bases). V lost 4 bases, J lost 4 bases, and 11 bases lay in between. The CDR3 has 14 residues. In germline, CDR1 is SGHRS, CDR2 YFSETQ. CDR3 loop: CASSRTVDNEKLFF. The CDR3, as DNA: TGCGCCAGCAGCAGGACAGTTGATAATGAAAAACTGTTTTTT.

This clone was seen more than once but under ten times. The V call is TRBV28, the J call TRBJ2-7; unclear D gene. The CDR3 spans 12 residues. CDR1 and CDR2 from the germline V gene are MDHEN and SYDVKM. The V end was cut by 6 bases, the J end by 5 bases, with 11 bases between. In nucleotides, the CDR3 is TGTGCCAGCAGCATGAAGAGGCACGAGCAGTACTTC. Its protein product is CASSMKRHEQYF.

This clone has more than one count but fewer than ten. The chain employs TRBV4-2 and TRBJ1-2; weak D call: TRBD1 (5 bases). The germline V gene has CDR1 LGHNA and CDR2 YNFKEQ. The V end lost 4 bases, the J end lost 1 base, and 16 bases lay between the germline ends. The CDR3 length is 16 residues. The CDR3 region is CASSPGAQTNNYGYTF. The CDR3 DNA follows: TGTGCCAGCAGCCCTGGGGCACAGACCAATAACTATGGCTACACCTTC.

The CDR3 region is CATYERGIIETQYF. The CDR3 DNA follows: TGTGCCACTTACGAGCGGGGCATAATAGAGACCCAGTACTTC. J is TRBJ2-5 and V is TRBV6-6, with 7 positions matching TRBD2. Germline V lookup: CDR1 MNHNY, CDR2 SVGAGI (reference sequence). After removal of 10 bases from V and 4 bases from J, the junction contained 12 bases not matched to a gene. The CDR3 totals 14 residues.

The V call is TRBV5-1, the J call TRBJ2-3; D possibly corresponds to TRBD2 (7 bases). The germline V gene has CDR1 SGHRS and CDR2 YFSETQ. CDR3 size: 16 residues. The V gene lost 4 bases and the J gene lost 1 base, with 16 bases spanning the gap. Written as DNA, the CDR3 is TGCGCCAGCAGCCCGATTACGGGGGGCCGCACAGATACGCAGTATTTT. This codes for CASSPITGGRTDTQYF.

This clone occurred a few times. This rearrangement joins TRBV7-8 to TRBJ2-1; a possible D gene is TRBD1 (5 bases). The CDR3 is 15 residues long. Trimming left V 5 bases short and J 0 bases short, with 11 bases between. Germline CDR1 is SGHVS and CDR2 is FQNEAQ. As DNA, the CDR3 is TGTGCCAGCAGCCCTTGGACAAGCTCCTACAATGAGCAGTTCTTC. Translation gives CASSPWTSSYNEQFF.

This clone was counted many times. J is TRBJ1-1 and V is TRBV7-2; a possible D gene is TRBD1 (5 bases). V gave up 3 bases and J gave up 2 bases, with 7 bases separating them. The CDR3 contains 13 residues. In germline, CDR1 is SGHTA, CDR2 FQGNSA. DNA of the CDR3: TGTGCCAGCAGCTTCGACAGCAACACTGAAGCTTTCTTT. It translates to CASSFDSNTEAFF.

This clone occurred a few times. The genes are TRBV5-4 and TRBJ1-4; 7 bases agree with TRBD1. Trimming removed 4 bases from V and 0 bases from J; junction bases left unmatched: 9. The CDR3 contains 17 residues. Germline CDR1 and CDR2: SGHNT and YYREEE (reference sequence). The CDR3 nucleotides read TGTGCCAGCAGCACGGGGACAGCACGTGCAACTAATGAAAAACTGTTTTTT. Translation gives CASSTGTARATNEKLFF.

This sequence joins TRBV30 and TRBJ2-5, with 8 positions matching TRBD1. Germline trimming cut 5 bases from V and 4 bases from J; bases unmatched to any gene: 6. The CDR3 has 13 amino acids. CDR1 is GTSNPN, CDR2 SVGIG, per germline (reference sequence). The CDR3 nucleotides read TGTGCCTGGCATCCAGGGGGCGGAGAGACCCAGTACTTC. This gives the protein CAWHPGGGETQYF.

This chain joins TRBV5-1 and TRBJ2-7, with 8 bases fitting TRBD2. The CDR3 has 15 residues. CDR1 and CDR2 (germline): SGHRS, YFSETQ. J gave up 2 bases and V 0 bases, and 4 bases lay outside the gene matches. The CDR3, as DNA: TGCGCCAGCAGCTTGGCGGCGGGGGGCCCCTACGAGCAGTACTTC. Protein: CASSLAAGGPYEQYF.

This clone has just a few counts. This chain uses TRBV5-1 with TRBJ2-7; D not resolved. The CDR3 spans 13 residues. Trimming took off 4 bases at V and 4 bases at J, with 12 bases between the two ends. Germline loops: CDR1 SGHRS, CDR2 YFSETQ. This chain's CDR3 is CASSMAQAYEQYF. In DNA form, the CDR3 reads TGCGCCAGCAGCATGGCCCAGGCGTACGAGCAGTACTTC.

The gene calls are TRBV5-4 and TRBJ2-3; 9 bases match TRBD2. Trimming removed 4 bases from V and 0 bases from J; junction bases left unmatched: 9. The germline V gene has CDR1 SGHNT and CDR2 YYREEE (reference sequence). This CDR3 comprises 17 residues. CDR3: CASSRASGDTSTDTQYF. The CDR3 nucleotides read TGTGCCAGCAGCCGGGCTAGCGGGGATACTAGCACAGATACGCAGTATTTT.

The chain couples TRBV7-2 to TRBJ2-2, with 8 bases lining up with TRBD2. CDR3 length: 15 residues. Per germline, CDR1 SGHTA and CDR2 FQGNSA. V trimming: 3 bases; J trimming: 1 base; junction bases outside the gene matches: 1. The CDR3 DNA follows: TGTGCCAGCAGCTTTCTAGCGGGGAACACCGGGGAGCTGTTTTTT. It codes for CASSFLAGNTGELFF.